This T cell receptor (beta chain) originates from a study of siplizumab effects on memory and regulatory T cells. Findings and limits, study-wide: Confirmation that proliferating Tregs from siplizumab cultures had suppressive function was not obtained. Significantly reduced by siplizumab was the cumulative frequency of alloreactive sequences, namely those traceable to unstimulated CD4+ memory cells. Siplizumab gave mappable alloreactive CD4+ clones an average Treg-derived fraction of under 75%, against roughly 30% in controls.

Details on this clone: As yet, its antigen is unknown.

Germline V lookup: CDR1 MNHNY, CDR2 SVGAGI (reference sequence). The CDR3 runs to 13 residues. V lost 2 bases and J 2 bases, leaving 7 bases between the germline ends. TCRdb's copy holds only in-frame clones and misses some; the assay was immunoSEQ multiplex PCR. Of approximately 91,000 clones listed, approximately 95% are singletons. This rearrangement joins TRBV6-6 to TRBJ2-7, with D tentatively TRBD1 or TRBD2 (6 bases each). Sequencing used CD8+ T cells sorted from blood. This TCR came from a human donor in good health. Here the CDR3 DNA reads TGTGCCAGCAGTTACAGGGGGGCCTACGAGCAGTACTTC. This encodes CASSYRGAYEQYF.